This entry describes one T cell receptor (beta chain). Its antigen is undetermined. This record belongs to a study of regulatory T cells in long-lasting Graves disease. Points from the study as a whole: Shared public clonotypes totalled about 2,700 in persistent patients, compared with about a thousand in new patients. Preferential use of TRBV28, TRBJ1-2 and TRBJ2-5 was seen in persistent disease.

To make TCR beta libraries, researchers used iRepertoire HTBI primers and Arm-PCR of CDR3 regions. TCRdb used MiXCR to reprocess the multiplex PCR reads, holding one entry per CDR3 protein. Among about 460,000 distinct CDR3 sequences listed, 14% were seen once. Time point given: newly diagnosed GD, antithyroid drugs for less than 3 months. Generation of the TCR library employed RNA extracted from PBMCs. The V gene lost 0 bases and the J gene lost 0 bases, with 11 bases spanning the gap. Germline V gene lookup returns CDR1 LGHNA and CDR2 YNFKEQ. This CDR3 has 16 residues. These data are also associated with another study on T cells in Graves' hyperthyroidism and ophthalmopathy. According to that study: Clinical symptoms, serum thyroxine and TRAb, thyroid ultrasound and orbital computed tomography together formed the diagnostic basis.

Sequenced material: peripheral blood mononuclear cells (PBMCs), taken at new diagnosis, from a patient treated with antithyroid drugs. The source of this sequence is a woman in her forties or fifties with Graves disease. This chain links TRBV4-2 with TRBJ1-2; tentative D call: TRBD1 (6 bases). The CDR3 region is CASSQDGTGSNYGYTF. DNA of the CDR3: TGTGCCAGCAGCCAAGATGGAACAGGGTCTAACTATGGCTACACCTTC.